This entry concerns a single TCR beta chain. Its antigen is currently not known. Base qualities were left out, and no much larger clone turns up one base away. Receptor libraries were prepared by RT-PCR. Sequencing used a NextSeq 550. TCRdb cleaned the public reads at Q25 with fastp, built clones with MiXCR and kept in-frame beta chains. CDR3 protein duplicates are merged, each entry listing the most common genes and DNA. The sample profile shows about a million distinct CDR3 sequences; about 20% of them were found once. Of the sample, roughly 6% is held by the ten largest clones. This sample was taken from a study of patients and donors after allogeneic stem cell transplantation (dated by TCRdb to about 2020). The receptor was derived from a human donor who was either an allogeneic HSCT recipient or a stem cell or donor lymphocyte infusion donor (not recorded which). It is not recorded whose cells these are; they may come from a transplant donor. What was sequenced was blood, either unsorted or a sorted T cell fraction (not recorded which).

Here is the DNA: TGTGCCAGCTCAAACAACAGGGCGGTAGTTAAAGAGACCCAGTACTTC. The resulting protein is CASSNNRAVVKETQYF. The rearranged chain carries TRBV18 and TRBJ2-5; the D gene is perhaps TRBD1, on 6 matching bases. V lost 5 bases and J lost 3 bases; the stretch between them is 19 bases long. The CDR1 and CDR2 encoded by the germline V gene are KGHSH and LQKENI. The CDR3 sequence holds 16 residues, the cysteine and phenylalanine included. CDR3 DNA only is kept here, 48 bases in frame from base 1.